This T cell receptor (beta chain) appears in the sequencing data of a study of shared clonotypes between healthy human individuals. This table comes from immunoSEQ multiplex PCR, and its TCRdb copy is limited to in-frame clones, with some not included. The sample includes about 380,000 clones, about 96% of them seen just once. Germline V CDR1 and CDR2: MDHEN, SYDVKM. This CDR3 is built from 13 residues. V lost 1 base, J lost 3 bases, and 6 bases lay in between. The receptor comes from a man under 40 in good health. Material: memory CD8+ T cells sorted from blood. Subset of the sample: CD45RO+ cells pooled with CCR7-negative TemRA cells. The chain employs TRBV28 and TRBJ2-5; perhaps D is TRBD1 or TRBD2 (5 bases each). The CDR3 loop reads CASSLLGEETQYF. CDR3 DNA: TGTGCCAGCAGTTTATTGGGGGAAGAGACCCAGTACTTC.